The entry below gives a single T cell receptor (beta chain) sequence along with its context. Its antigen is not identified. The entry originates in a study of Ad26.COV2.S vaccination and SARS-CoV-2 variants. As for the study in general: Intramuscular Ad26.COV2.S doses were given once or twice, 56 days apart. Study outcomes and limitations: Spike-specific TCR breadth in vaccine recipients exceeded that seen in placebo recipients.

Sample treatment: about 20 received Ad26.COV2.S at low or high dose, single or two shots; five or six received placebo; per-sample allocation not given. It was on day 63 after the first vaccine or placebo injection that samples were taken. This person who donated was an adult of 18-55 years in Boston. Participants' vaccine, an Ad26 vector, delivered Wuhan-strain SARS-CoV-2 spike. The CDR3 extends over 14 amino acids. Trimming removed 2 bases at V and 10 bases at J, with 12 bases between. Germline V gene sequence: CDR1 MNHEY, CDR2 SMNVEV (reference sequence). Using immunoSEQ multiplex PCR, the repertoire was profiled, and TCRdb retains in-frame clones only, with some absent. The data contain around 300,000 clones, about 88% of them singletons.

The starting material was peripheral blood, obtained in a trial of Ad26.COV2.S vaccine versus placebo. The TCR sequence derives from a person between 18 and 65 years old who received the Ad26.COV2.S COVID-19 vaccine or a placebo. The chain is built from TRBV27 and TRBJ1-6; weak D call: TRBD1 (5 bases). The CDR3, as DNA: TGTGCCAGCAGTTTAAGGGGTGGAGGGTCACCCCTCCACTTT. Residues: CASSLRGGGSPLHF.